This T cell receptor beta chain is drawn from a study of radiation and T cells in renal cell carcinoma (dated by TCRdb to the early 2020s). Background for the entire study: In total, 53 samples underwent TCR beta sequencing: roughly 26 tumors plus 27 peripheral blood samples. In the approximately 53 samples combined, around 3.7 million unique CDR3 nucleotide sequences were found, encoding approximately 2,800,000 unique CDR3 amino acid sequences. The last blood draw happened 4 weeks after radiation, timed to coincide with nephrectomy. The paper as a whole reports these results and caveats: In blood, the top tumor clonotypes increased from baseline to 2 weeks after radiation and then shrank by 4 weeks, which suggests a temporary expansion of tumor-resident clones. Tracking of blood repertoire dynamics stopped at more than three weeks after treatment, with no follow-up past that point. Because pretreatment tumor biopsies were not available, the baseline intratumoral presence of clonotypes could not be determined. With a single-armed trial design, the study had no way to address how radiation dose or scheduling affects the TCR repertoire.

TCR beta libraries were generated from genomic DNA with the immunoSEQ kit, following the manufacturer's recommendations. To prepare libraries, a first multiplex PCR with proprietary primers was run, followed by a second PCR that added unique barcodes, and a bead cleanup was done after each round. Each sample batch included a kit-provided positive control reaction and a negative control reaction. The final libraries underwent checking on an Agilent 4200 TapeStation D1000 ScreenTape, volumetric pooling, and quantification by qPCR. Sequencing was performed on an Illumina NextSeq500 using a MidOutput 150-cycle cartridge, with 156 Read1 cycles, 15 Index1 cycles, and the kit custom primers. The pooled library was loaded at around 1 pM with about 20% PhiX control spiked in. Per the original workflow: Vendor-processed data were analyzed in R, and a clonotype was defined as all T cells sharing the same CDR3 nucleotide sequence. In the clone abundance analyses, frequencies were normalized to the 10,000 most abundant clones in each sample. Public T cell clones, which averaged fewer than five per sample, were removed prior to analysis. An abundance difference of at least 32-fold between compartments was the criterion for calling clonotypes tumor-enriched or baseline blood-enriched. A beta-binomial differential abundance model was used to identify clonotypes that expanded or contracted between blood time points. Tumor-blood repertoire similarity was measured with the Baroni-Urbani and Buser coefficient, and groups were compared using two-tailed Wilcoxon tests in R. The table comes from immuneACCESS by way of TCRdb, which keeps in-frame sequences with V and J called. Part of the clones is missing from these tables; in studies checked, under half for an unresolved V gene and the rest for unknown reasons. V and J calls plus clone size are reproduced from that table; the DNA served to infer D and trimming. The sample records approximately 150,000 clones, roughly 90% of which are singletons. The top ten clones comprise under 20% of the sample.

To note about this clone: The antigen it recognizes is unknown. Within one base of it there is no much larger clone, and no base qualities were kept.

According to the germline V gene, CDR1 reads LGHNT and CDR2 reads FRNRAP. The trim is 6 bases for V and 3 bases for J, with a gap of 23 bases between the germline ends. From the cysteine through the phenylalanine, the CDR3 covers 17 amino acids. The CDR3 DNA has 51 bases and is translated from base 1. The time point label here, explained by the study, means: blood 4 weeks post-SBRT, at nephrectomy. Taken with the paper, the label for treatment or condition translates to: 15 Gy SBRT to primary tumor, nephrectomy 4 weeks later. The samples were drawn from a clinical trial, where primary renal cell carcinomas were treated with 15 Gy of stereotactic body radiation therapy and then removed by nephrectomy 4 weeks afterward. To follow tumor-enriched clonotypes, peripheral blood was collected serially from radiation-treated patients at baseline and again at 2 weeks and 4 weeks after SBRT. Every patient's renal cell carcinoma showed clear cell pathology. The QIAamp DNA Blood Mini Kit (Qiagen) was used to prepare genomic DNA for TCR sequencing. The analyses included only samples that passed all quality control checks.

The sequence is built from TRBV12-5 and TRBJ1-2, with TRBD1 as a weak D call on 6 bases. This clonotype originated in a woman aged 45-65 years with renal cell carcinoma. Sequencing used blood, obtained from a patient whose treatment included radiotherapy and nephrectomy. The CDR3 has the sequence CASGTTGTVDGDYGYTF. The nucleotides are TGTGCTAGTGGCACAACAGGGACCGTAGACGGCGACTATGGCTACACCTTC.